The T cell receptor beta chain under discussion was sequenced for a study of a mutant IDH1 vaccine in newly diagnosed glioma. Across the whole study: Earlier therapy was either radiotherapy, temozolomide, or both, and most got both.

Points on this clone: Its antigen is not identified.

Using immunoSEQ multiplex PCR, the repertoire was profiled, and TCRdb retains in-frame clones only, with some absent. The table shows 90,000 to 100,000 clones, with approximately 90% occurring only once. Study observations and caveats: Apparently, pseudoprogression bore no relation to changes among the top peripheral T cell clonotypes. The study observed vaccine-induced immune responses in more than 80% of patients.

Time point meaning: baseline, week 1 (first vaccination visit). Treatment meaning: pre-vaccination baseline after standard-of-care therapy. Germline CDR1 and CDR2: SGHRS and YFSETQ. The V and J ends lost 0 bases and 1 base respectively, with 20 bases between them. CDR3 length equals 18 residues. The material was PBMCs, obtained from a glioma patient treated with radiotherapy, temozolomide or both. The rearrangement uses TRBV5-1 and TRBJ2-7; maybe TRBD1 (5 bases). The clonotype comes from a woman aged 50 to 65 with glioma. CDR3: CASSLASSRGLSSYEQYF. In DNA form, the CDR3 reads TGCGCCAGCAGCTTGGCCTCAAGTAGGGGATTGAGTTCCTACGAGCAGTACTTC.